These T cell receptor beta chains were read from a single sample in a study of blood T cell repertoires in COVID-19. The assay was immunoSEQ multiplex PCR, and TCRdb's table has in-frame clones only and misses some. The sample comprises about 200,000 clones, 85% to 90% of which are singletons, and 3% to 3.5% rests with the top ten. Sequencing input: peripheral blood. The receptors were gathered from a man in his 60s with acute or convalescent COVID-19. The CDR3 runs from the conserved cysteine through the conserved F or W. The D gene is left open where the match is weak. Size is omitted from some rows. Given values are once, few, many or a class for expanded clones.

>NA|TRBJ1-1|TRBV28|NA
CASSPSVRGTEAFF
TGTGCCAGCAGCCCCTCGGTTAGAGGCACTGAAGCTTTCTTT
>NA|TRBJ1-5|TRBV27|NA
CASSYDSRNQPQHF
TGTGCCAGCAGTTACGACAGTAGGAATCAGCCCCAGCATTTT
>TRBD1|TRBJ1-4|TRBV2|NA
CASSRPAGQVGVTNEKLFF
TGTGCCAGCAGCCGCCCGGCTGGACAGGTGGGAGTGACTAATGAAAAACTGTTTTTT
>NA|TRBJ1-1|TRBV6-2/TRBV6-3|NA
CASSYSGVVSLNTEAFF
TGTGCCAGCAGTTACTCAGGGGTCGTCTCATTGAACACTGAAGCTTTCTTT
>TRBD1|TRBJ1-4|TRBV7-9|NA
CASSAPGQAFATNEKLFF
TGTGCCAGCAGCGCTCCGGGACAGGCCTTTGCAACTAATGAAAAACTGTTTTTT
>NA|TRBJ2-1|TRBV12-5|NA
CASGLGPGLHNEQFF
TGTGCTAGTGGTTTGGGACCGGGACTCCACAATGAGCAGTTCTTC
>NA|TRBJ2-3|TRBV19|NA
CASSISTGGGAASTDTQYF
TGTGCCAGTAGTATTTCAACCGGAGGGGGGGCGGCTAGCACAGATACGCAGTATTTT
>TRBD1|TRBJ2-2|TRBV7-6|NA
CASSSTGLQNTGELFF
TGTGCCAGCAGCTCGACAGGGCTACAGAACACCGGGGAGCTGTTTTTT
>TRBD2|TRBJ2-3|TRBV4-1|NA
CASSQDSLAGGLGDTQYF
TGCGCCAGCAGCCAAGATAGTCTAGCGGGGGGGCTGGGAGATACGCAGTATTTT
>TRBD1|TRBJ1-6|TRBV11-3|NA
CASSFRGESPLHF
TGTGCCAGCAGCTTCAGGGGGGAATCACCCCTCCACTTT
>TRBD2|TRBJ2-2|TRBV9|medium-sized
CASSPHSGGSTGELFF
TGTGCCAGCAGCCCACATAGCGGGGGTTCCACCGGGGAGCTGTTTTTT
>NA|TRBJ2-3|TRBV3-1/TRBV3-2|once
CASSQDPGTYTQYF
TGTGCCAGCAGCCAAGACCCGGGTACCTATACGCAGTATTTT
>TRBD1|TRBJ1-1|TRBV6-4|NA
CASSEGTGGTEAFF
TGTGCCAGCAGTGAGGGGACAGGGGGCACTGAAGCTTTCTTT
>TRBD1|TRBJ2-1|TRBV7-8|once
CASSLYGQGTSYNEQFF
TGTGCCAGCAGCTTATATGGACAGGGAACCTCCTACAATGAGCAGTTCTTC
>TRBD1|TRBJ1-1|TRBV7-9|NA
CASSRDRPNTEAFF
TGTGCCAGCAGTCGGGACAGACCGAACACTGAAGCTTTCTTT
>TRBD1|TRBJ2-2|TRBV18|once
CASSPVRTGDTGELFF
TGTGCCAGCTCACCCGTCCGGACAGGTGACACCGGGGAGCTGTTTTTT
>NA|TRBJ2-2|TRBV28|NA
CASSLSMGLYTGELFF
TGTGCCAGCAGTTTATCCATGGGCCTGTACACCGGGGAGCTGTTTTTT
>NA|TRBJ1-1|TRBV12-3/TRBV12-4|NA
CASSLIRRTEAFF
TGTGCCAGCAGTTTAATTCGTCGCACTGAAGCTTTCTTT
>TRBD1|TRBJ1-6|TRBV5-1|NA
CASSLARGQGSPLHF
TGCGCCAGCAGCTTGGCGAGGGGGCAAGGTTCACCCCTCCACTTT
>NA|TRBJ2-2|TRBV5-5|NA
CASLPAGVTGELFF
TGTGCCAGCCTCCCGGCAGGGGTAACCGGGGAGCTGTTTTTT
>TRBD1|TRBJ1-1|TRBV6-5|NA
CASSPGQAGTEAFF
TGTGCCAGCAGCCCGGGACAGGCCGGGACTGAAGCTTTCTTT
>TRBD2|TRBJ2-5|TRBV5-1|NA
CASSLRGLVAETQYF
TGCGCCAGCAGCTTGAGGGGACTAGTGGCGGAGACCCAGTACTTC
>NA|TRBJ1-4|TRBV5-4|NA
CASSRGGRDEKLFF
TGTGCCAGCAGCCGGGGGGGGCGCGACGAAAAACTGTTTTTT
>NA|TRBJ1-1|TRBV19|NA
CASTWQGYTEAFF
TGTGCCAGTACGTGGCAGGGGTACACTGAAGCTTTCTTT
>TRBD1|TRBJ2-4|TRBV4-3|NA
CASSQTPGTGSTIQYF
TGCGCCAGCAGCCAAACGCCCGGGACAGGGTCTACCATTCAGTACTTC
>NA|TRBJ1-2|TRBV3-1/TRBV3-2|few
CASSRGDYGYTF
TGTGCCAGCAGCCGGGGAGACTATGGCTACACCTTC
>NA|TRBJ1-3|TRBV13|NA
CASRRPGGNTIYF
TGTGCCAGCAGGAGGCCGGGAGGAAACACCATATATTTT
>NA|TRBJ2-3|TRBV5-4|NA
CASSTGSSTDTQYF
TGTGCCAGCAGCACGGGATCTAGCACAGATACGCAGTATTTT
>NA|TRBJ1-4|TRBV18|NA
CASSPPSSQGEKLFF
TGTGCCAGCTCACCACCCAGCTCCCAGGGAGAAAAACTGTTTTTT
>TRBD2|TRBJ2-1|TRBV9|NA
CASSVATGSGGKYNEQFF
TGTGCCAGCAGCGTAGCTACTGGTAGCGGGGGGAAATACAATGAGCAGTTCTTC
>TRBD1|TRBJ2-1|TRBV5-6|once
CASSSDRGLGNEQFF
TGTGCCAGCAGCTCCGACAGGGGGCTGGGGAATGAGCAGTTCTTC
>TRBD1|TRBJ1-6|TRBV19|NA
CASSMNRGNGSPLHF
TGTGCCAGTAGTATGAACAGGGGGAATGGTTCACCCCTCCACTTT
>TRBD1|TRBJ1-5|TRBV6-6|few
CASSRTGTANDQPQHF
TGTGCCAGCAGCCGAACCGGGACAGCTAACGATCAGCCCCAGCATTTT
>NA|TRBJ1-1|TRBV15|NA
CATSRDSGTEAFF
TGTGCCACCAGCAGAGATAGCGGGACAGAAGCTTTCTTT
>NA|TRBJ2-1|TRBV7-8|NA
CASSLRAVAPQGNEQFF
TGTGCCAGCAGCTTAAGGGCGGTTGCGCCGCAGGGCAATGAGCAGTTCTTC
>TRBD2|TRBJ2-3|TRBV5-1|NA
CASSSSGGTDTQYF
TGCGCCAGCAGCTCTAGCGGGGGTACAGATACGCAGTATTTT
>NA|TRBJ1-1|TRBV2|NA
CASSEGWYTEAFF
TGTGCCAGCAGCGAGGGATGGTACACTGAAGCTTTCTTT
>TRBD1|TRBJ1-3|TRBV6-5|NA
CATARSTGAGNTIYF
TGTGCCACGGCCCGCTCGACAGGGGCTGGAAACACCATATATTTT
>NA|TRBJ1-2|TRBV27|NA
CASSTGFPGLSGYTF
TGTGCCAGCAGCACCGGGTTCCCAGGGTTATCCGGCTACACCTTC
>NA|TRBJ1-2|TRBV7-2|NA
CASSFLSRAINYGYTF
TGTGCCAGCAGCTTCCTGAGCAGGGCGATTAACTATGGCTACACCTTC
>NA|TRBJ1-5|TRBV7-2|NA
CASSLEVGVQPQHF
TGTGCCAGCAGCTTAGAGGTAGGGGTTCAGCCCCAGCATTTT
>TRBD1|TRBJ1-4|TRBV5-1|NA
CASSWRQGGNEKLFF
TGCGCCAGCAGCTGGAGACAGGGGGGAAATGAAAAACTGTTTTTT
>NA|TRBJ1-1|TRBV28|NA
CASSSISDRNTEAFF
TGTGCCAGCAGTTCCATCTCGGACAGGAACACTGAAGCTTTCTTT
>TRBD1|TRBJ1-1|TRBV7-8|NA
CASSLRQGAWDTEAFF
TGTGCCAGCAGCCTCAGACAGGGGGCGTGGGACACTGAAGCTTTCTTT
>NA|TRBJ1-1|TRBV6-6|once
CASSDYEAFF
TGTGCCAGCTCTGACTATGAAGCTTTCTTT
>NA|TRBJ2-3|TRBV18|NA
CASSQNYGTDTQYF
TGTGCCAGCTCACAGAACTACGGCACAGATACGCAGTATTTT